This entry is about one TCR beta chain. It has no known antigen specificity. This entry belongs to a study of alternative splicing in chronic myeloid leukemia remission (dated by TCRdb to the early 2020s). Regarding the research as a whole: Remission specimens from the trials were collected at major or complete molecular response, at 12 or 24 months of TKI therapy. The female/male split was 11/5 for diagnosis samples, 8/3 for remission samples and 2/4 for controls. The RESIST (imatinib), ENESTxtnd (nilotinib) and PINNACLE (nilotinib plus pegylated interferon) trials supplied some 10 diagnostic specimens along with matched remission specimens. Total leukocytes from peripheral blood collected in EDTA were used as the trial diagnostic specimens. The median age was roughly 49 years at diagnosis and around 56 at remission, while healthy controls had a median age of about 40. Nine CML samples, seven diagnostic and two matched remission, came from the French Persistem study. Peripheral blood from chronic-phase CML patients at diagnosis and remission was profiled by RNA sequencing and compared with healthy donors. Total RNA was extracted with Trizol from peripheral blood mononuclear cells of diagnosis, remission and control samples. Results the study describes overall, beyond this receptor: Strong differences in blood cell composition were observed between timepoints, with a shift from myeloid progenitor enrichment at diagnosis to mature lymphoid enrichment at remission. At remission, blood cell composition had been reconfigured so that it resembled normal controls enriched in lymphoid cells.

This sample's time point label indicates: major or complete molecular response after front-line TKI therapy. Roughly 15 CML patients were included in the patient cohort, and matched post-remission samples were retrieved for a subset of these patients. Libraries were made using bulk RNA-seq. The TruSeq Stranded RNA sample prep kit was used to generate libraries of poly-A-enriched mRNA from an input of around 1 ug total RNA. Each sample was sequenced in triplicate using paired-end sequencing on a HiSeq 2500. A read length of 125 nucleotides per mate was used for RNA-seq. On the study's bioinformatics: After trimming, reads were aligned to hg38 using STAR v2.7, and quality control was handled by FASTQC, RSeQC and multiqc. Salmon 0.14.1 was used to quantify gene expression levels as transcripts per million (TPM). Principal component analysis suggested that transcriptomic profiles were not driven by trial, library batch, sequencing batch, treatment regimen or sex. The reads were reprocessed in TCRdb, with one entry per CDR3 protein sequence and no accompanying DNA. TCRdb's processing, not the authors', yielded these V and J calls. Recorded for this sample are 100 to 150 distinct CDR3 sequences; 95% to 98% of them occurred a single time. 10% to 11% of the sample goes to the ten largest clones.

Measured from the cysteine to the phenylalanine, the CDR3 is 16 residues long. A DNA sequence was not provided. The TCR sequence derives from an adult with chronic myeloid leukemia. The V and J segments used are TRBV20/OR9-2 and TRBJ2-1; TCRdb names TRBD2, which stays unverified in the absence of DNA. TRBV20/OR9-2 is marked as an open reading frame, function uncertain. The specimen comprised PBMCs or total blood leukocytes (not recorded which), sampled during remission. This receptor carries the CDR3 CSARDHSGRLYNEQFF.